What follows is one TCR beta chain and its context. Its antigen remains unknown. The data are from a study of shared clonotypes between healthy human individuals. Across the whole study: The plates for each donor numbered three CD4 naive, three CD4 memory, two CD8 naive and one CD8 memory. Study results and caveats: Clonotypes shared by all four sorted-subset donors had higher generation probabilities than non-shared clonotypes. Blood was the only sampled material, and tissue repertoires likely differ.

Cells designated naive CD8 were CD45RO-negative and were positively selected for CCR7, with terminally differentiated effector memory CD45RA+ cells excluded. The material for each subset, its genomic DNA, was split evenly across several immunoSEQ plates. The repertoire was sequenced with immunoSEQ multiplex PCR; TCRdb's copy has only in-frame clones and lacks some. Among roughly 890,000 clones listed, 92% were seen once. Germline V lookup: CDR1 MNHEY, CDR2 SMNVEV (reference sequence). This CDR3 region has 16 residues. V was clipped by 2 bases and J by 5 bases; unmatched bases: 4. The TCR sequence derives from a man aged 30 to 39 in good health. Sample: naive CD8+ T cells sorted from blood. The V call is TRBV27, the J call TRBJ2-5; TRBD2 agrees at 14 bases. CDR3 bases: TGTGCCAGCAGTTTAGCCCGGACTAGCGGGAGGGAGACCCAGTACTTC. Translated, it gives CASSLARTSGRETQYF.